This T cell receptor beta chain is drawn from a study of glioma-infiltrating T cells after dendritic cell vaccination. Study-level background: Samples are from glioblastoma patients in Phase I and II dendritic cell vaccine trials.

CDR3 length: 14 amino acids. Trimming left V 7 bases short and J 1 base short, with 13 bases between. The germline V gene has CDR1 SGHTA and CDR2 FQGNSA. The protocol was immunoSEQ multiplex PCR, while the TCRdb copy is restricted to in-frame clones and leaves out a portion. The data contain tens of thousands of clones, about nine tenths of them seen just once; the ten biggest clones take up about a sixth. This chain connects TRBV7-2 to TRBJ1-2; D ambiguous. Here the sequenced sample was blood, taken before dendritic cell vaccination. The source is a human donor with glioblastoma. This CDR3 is CASNPQNFNYGYTF. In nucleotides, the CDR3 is TGTGCCAGCAACCCCCAGAATTTTAACTATGGCTACACCTTC.